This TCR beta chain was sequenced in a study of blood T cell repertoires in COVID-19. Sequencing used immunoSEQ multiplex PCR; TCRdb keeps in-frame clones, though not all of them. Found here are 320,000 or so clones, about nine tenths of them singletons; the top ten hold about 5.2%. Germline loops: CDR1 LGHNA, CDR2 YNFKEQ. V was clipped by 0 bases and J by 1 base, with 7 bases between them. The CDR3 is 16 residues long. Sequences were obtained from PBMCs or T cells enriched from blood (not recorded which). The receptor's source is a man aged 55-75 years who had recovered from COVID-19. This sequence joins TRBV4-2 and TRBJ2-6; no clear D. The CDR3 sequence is CASSQETTSGANVLTF. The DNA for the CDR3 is TGTGCCAGCAGCCAAGAGACAACGTCTGGGGCCAACGTCCTGACTTTC.